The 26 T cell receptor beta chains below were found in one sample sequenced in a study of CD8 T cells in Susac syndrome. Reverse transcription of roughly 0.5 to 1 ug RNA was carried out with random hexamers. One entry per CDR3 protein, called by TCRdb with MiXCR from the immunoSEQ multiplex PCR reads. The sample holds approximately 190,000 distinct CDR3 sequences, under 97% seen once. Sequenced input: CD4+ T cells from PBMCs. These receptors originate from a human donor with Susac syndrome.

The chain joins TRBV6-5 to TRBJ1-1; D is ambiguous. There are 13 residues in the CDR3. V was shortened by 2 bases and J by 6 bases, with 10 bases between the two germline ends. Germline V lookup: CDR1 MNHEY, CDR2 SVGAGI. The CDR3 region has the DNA TGTGCCAGCAGTTACATACCCGGAGCTGAAGCTTTCTTT. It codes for CASSYIPGAEAFF.

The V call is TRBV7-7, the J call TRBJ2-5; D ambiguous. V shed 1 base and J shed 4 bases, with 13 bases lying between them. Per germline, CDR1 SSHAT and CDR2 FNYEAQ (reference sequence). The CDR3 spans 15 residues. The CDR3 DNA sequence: TGTGCCAGCAGCTTAGTAGGCGTCGTCGGAGAGACCCAGTACTTC. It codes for CASSLVGVVGETQYF.

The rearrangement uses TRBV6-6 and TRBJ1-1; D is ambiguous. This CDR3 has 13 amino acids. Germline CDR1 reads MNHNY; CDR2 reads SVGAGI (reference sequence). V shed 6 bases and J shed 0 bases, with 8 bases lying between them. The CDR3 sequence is CASRPPVNTEAFF. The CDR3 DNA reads TGTGCCAGCAGGCCCCCCGTGAACACTGAAGCTTTCTTT.

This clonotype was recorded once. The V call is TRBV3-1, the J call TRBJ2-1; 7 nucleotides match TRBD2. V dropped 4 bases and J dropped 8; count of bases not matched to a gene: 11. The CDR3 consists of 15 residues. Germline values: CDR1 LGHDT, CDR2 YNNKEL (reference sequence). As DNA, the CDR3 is TGTGCCAGCAGCCTTACTACTAGCGTGTCCTATGAGCAGTTCTTC. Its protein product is CASSLTTSVSYEQFF.

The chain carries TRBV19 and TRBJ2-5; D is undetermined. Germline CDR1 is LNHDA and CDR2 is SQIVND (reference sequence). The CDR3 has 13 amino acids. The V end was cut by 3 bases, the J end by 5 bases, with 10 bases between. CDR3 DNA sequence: TGTGCCAGTAGTATTGGTGCGTGGGAGACCCAGTACTTC. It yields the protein CASSIGAWETQYF. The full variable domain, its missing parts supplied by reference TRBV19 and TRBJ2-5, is DGGITQSPKYLFRKEGQNVTLSCEQNLNHDAMYWYRQDPGQGLRLIYYSQIVNDFQKGDIAEGYSVSREKKESFPLTVTSAQKNPTAFYLCASSIGAWETQYFGPGTRLLVL.

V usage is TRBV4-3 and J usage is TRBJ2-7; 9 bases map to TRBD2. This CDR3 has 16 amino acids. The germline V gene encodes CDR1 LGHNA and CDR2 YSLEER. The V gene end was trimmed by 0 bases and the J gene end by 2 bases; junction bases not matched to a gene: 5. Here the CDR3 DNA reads TGCGCCAGCAGCCAAGATCTTGGCGGGGGGGCCTACGAGCAGTACTTC. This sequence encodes CASSQDLGGGAYEQYF.

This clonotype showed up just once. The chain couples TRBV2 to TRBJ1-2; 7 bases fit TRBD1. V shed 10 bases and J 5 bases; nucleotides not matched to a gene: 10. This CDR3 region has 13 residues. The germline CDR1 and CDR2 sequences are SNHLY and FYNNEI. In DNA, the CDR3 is TGTGCCACTAAACGACAGGGTCCTTATGGCTACACCTTC. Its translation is CATKRQGPYGYTF.

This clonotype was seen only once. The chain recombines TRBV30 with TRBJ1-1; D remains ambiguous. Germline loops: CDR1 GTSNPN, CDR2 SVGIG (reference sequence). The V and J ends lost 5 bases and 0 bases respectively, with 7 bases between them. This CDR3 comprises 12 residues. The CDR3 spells CAWGLMNTEAFF. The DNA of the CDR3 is TGTGCCTGGGGACTCATGAACACTGAAGCTTTCTTT. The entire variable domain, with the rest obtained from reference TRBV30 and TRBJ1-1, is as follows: SQTIHQWPATLVQPVGSPLSLECTVEGTSNPNLYWYRQAAGRGLQLLFYSVGIGQISSEVPQNLSASRPQDRQFILSSKKLLLSDSGFYLCAWGLMNTEAFFGQGTRLTVV.

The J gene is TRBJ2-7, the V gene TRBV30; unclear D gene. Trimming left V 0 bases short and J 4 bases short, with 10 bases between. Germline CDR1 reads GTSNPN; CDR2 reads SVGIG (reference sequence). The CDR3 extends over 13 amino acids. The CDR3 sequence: CAWSVLLEYEQYF. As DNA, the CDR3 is TGTGCCTGGAGTGTACTATTGGAGTACGAGCAGTACTTC.

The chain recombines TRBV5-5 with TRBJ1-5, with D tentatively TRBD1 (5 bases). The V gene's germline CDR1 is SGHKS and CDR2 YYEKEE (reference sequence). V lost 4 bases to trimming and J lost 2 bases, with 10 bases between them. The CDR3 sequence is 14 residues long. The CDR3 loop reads CASSGGPRNQPQHF. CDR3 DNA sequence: TGTGCCAGCAGCGGGGGACCGCGCAATCAGCCCCAGCATTTT.

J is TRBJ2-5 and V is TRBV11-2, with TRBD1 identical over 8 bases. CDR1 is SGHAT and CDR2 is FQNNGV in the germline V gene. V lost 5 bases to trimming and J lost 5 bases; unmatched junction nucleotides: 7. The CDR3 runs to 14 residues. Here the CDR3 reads CASSIGTGAETQYF. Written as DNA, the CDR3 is TGTGCCAGCAGCATCGGGACAGGAGCGGAGACCCAGTACTTC.

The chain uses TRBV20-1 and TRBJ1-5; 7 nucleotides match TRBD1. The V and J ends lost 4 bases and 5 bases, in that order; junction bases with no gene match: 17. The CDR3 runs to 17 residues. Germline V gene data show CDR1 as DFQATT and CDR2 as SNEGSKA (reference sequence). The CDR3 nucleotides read TGCAGTGCTATAGACAGGGTCGTACCTTCTGTAGATCAGCCCCAGCATTTT. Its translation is CSAIDRVVPSVDQPQHF.

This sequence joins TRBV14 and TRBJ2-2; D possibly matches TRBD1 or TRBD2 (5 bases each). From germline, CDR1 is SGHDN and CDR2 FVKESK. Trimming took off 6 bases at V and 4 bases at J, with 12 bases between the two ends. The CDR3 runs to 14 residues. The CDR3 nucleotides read TGTGCCAGCAGAAGTGGGGGTTTCACCGGGGAGCTGTTTTTT. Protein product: CASRSGGFTGELFF.

CDR3 amino acids: CATDGRGGGTYEQFF. DNA for the CDR3: TGTGCCACTGACGGCCGCGGGGGGGGTACCTATGAGCAGTTCTTC. The chain carries TRBV28 and TRBJ2-1; 9 bases line up with TRBD2. J lost 8 bases, V lost 10 bases, and 15 bases had no gene match. This CDR3 has 15 amino acids. The germline V gene encodes CDR1 MDHEN and CDR2 SYDVKM. Supplemented by reference TRBV28 and TRBJ2-1, the full variable domain reads DVKVTQSSRYLVKRTGEKVFLECVQDMDHENMFWYRQDPGLGLRLIYFSYDVKMKEKGDIPEGYSVSREKKERFSLILESASTNQTSMYLCATDGRGGGTYEQFFGPGTRLTVL.

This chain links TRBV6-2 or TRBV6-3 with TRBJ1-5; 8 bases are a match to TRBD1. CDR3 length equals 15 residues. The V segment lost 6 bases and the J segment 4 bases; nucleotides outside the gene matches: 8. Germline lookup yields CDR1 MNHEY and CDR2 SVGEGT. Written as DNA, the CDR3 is TGTGCCAGCAGCAGAGGACAGGGTGGGAATCAGCCCCAGCATTTT. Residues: CASSRGQGGNQPQHF.

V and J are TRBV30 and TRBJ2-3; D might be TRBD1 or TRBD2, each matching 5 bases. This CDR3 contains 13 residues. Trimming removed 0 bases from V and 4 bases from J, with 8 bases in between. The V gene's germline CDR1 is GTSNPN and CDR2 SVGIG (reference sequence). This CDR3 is CAWSVMGADTQYF. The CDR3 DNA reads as TGTGCCTGGAGTGTAATGGGGGCAGATACGCAGTATTTT.

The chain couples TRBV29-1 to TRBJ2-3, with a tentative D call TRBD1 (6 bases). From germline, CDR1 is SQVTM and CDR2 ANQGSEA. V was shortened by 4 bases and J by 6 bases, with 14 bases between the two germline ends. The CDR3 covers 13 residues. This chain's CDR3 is CSVAGTTHDTQYF. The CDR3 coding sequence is TGCAGCGTTGCCGGGACAACCCACGATACGCAGTATTTT.

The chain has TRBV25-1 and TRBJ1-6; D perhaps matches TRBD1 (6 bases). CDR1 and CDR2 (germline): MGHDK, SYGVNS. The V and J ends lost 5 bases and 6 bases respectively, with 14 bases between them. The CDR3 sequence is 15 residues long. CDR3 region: CASSWSQGPNSPLHF. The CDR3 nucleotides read TGTGCCAGCAGTTGGTCACAGGGACCTAATTCACCCCTCCACTTT.

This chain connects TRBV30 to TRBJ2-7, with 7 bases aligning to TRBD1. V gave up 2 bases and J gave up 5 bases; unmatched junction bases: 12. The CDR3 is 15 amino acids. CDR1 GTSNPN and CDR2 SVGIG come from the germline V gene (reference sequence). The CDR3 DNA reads TGTGCCTGGAGTTCCCCGGAAGGGGGCTACCACGAGCAGTACTTC. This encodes CAWSSPEGGYHEQYF.

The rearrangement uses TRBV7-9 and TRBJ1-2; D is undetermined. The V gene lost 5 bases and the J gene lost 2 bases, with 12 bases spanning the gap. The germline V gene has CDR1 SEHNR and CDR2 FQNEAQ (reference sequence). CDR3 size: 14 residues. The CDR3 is CASSHPGRNYGYTF. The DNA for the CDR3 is TGTGCCAGCAGCCACCCGGGCAGAAACTATGGCTACACCTTC.

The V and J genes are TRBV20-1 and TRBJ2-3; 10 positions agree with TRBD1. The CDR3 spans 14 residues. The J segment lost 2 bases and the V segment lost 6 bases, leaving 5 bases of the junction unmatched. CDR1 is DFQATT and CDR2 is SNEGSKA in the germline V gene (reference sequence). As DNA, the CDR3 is TGCAGTGCAAGGACAGGGGGTCCCACAGATACGCAGTATTTT. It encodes CSARTGGPTDTQYF.

The CDR3 DNA follows: TGCAGCGTTGAATCGCGGCAGGGAAATTCACCCCTCCACTTT. Its translation is CSVESRQGNSPLHF. The chain is built from TRBV29-1 and TRBJ1-6; perhaps TRBD1 as D (5 bases). This CDR3 is built from 14 residues. Germline V gene lookup returns CDR1 SQVTM and CDR2 ANQGSEA. Trimming stripped 2 bases from V and 7 bases from J, with 12 bases between.

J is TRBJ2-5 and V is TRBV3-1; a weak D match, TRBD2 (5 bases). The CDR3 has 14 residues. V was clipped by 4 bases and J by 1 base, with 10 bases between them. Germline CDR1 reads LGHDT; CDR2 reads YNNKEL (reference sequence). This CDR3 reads CASSRKRLQETQYF. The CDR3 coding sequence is TGTGCCAGCAGCCGAAAGCGGCTCCAAGAGACCCAGTACTTC.

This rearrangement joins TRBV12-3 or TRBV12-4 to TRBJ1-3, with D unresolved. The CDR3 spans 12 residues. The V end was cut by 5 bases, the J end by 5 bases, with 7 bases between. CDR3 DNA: TGTGCCAGCAGTGCTGTCAGAAACACCATATATTTT. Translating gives CASSAVRNTIYF.

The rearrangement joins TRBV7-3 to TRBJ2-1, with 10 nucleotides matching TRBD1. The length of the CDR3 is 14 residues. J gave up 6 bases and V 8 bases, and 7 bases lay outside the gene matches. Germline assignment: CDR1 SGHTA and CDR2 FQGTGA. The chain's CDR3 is CASGGTGDSNEQFF. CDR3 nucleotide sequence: TGTGCCAGCGGAGGGACAGGGGATAGCAATGAGCAGTTCTTC.

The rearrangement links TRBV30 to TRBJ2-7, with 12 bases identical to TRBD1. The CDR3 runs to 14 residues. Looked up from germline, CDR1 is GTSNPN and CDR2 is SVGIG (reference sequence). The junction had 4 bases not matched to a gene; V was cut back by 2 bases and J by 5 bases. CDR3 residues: CAWSRDRGRHEQYF. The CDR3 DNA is TGTGCCTGGAGTCGGGACAGGGGGCGACACGAGCAGTACTTC.